This T cell receptor beta chain derives from a study of blood T cells in healthy people across ages. Study conclusions and caveats: More naive CD4+ cells and higher diversity were found in long-lived than in aged donors.

This clonotype was recorded a few times. Its antigen is currently unknown. This CDR3 region has 14 residues. Germline assignment: CDR1 KGHSH and CDR2 LQKENI. V was clipped by 6 bases and J by 5 bases, with 13 bases between them. PCR was performed a second time for roughly 7 to 11 cycles using a sample-barcoded 5' primer and a J-beta primer mix. TCRdb passed the 5' RACE reads through MiXCR, listing each CDR3 protein once. Of around 820,000 distinct CDR3 sequences listed, around 25% were seen once; the top ten hold under 4.5%. Another study also made use of these data, one on T cells of mothers and their children. That investigation notes: Samples were obtained from a few healthy Caucasian mothers and their six children. When the second PCR was run, its M1S primer added sample barcodes and 2-4 random nucleotides.

The TCR comes from a boy between 10 and 17 years old in good health. The chain carries TRBV18 and TRBJ2-2; TRBD1 is a possible D gene (5 bases). The sample consisted of blood. This CDR3 reads CASSIQGPTGELFF. The CDR3 bases are TGTGCCAGCTCGATCCAGGGTCCGACCGGGGAGCTGTTTTTT.